This T cell receptor beta chain appears in the sequencing data of a study of cytomegalovirus exposure and HLA in healthy donors. Primers for the PCR totalled 60 Vbeta and 13 Jbeta. TCRdb's copy holds only in-frame clones and misses some; the assay was immunoSEQ multiplex PCR. The data contain roughly 200,000 clones, approximately 9.5% of them singletons. Concerning this clone itself: Its cognate antigen is unknown.

All the people who gave samples were healthy bone marrow donors. General study points: Researchers reported in a later analysis that a missense DCLRE1C variant was tied to TCR beta V- and J-gene trimming. Common viral pathogens (according to a later analysis) appeared linked to several of the most significant clusters.

CDR3 length equals 13 residues. The V end was cut by 4 bases, the J end by 3 bases, with 10 bases between. Germline assignment: CDR1 LNHDA and CDR2 SQIVND (reference sequence). The TCR originated in a woman younger than 45 in good health and CMV-seropositive. V usage is TRBV19 and J usage is TRBJ2-7; no clear D gene. The sequenced material came from PBMCs. The CDR3 is CASSTPLSYEQYF. The CDR3 nucleotides read TGTGCCAGTAGTACCCCCCTGAGCTACGAGCAGTACTTC.